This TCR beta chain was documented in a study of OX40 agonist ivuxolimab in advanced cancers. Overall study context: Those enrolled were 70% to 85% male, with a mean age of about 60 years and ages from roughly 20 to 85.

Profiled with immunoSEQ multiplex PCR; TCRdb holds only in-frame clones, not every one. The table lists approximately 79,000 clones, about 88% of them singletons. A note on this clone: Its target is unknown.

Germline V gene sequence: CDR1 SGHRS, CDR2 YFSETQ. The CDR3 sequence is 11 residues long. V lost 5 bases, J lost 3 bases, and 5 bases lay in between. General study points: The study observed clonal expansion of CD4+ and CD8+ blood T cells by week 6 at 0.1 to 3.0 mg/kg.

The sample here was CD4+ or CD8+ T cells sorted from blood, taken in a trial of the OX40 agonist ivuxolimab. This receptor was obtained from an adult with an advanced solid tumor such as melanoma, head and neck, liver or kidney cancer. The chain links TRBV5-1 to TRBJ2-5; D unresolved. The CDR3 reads CASRREETQYF. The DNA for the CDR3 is TGCGCCAGCAGAAGGGAAGAGACCCAGTACTTC. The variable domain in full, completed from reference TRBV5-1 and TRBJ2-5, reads KAGVTQTPRYLIKTRGQQVTLSCSPISGHRSVSWYQQTPGQGLQFLFEYFSETQRNKGNFPGRFSGRQFSNSRSEMNVSTLELGDSALYLCASRREETQYFGPGTRLLVL.